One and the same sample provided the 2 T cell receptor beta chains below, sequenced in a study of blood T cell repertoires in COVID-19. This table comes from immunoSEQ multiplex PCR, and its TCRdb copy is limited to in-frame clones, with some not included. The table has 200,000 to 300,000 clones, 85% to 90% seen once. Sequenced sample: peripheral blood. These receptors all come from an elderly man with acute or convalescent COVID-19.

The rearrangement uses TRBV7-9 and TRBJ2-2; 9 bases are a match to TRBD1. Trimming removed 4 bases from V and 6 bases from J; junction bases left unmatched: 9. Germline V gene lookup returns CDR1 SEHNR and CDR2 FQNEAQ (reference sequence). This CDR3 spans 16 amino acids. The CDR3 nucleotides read TGTGCCAGCAGCTCAGGACAGGGGAGGTTTTCCGGGGAGCTGTTTTTT. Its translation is CASSSGQGRFSGELFF.

In nucleotides, the CDR3 is TGCGCCAGCAGCCAAGGCCCCGGCAGGGGATTAGCGGGAGGCACCTACAATGAGCAGTTCTTC. Protein: CASSQGPGRGLAGGTYNEQFF. The chain uses TRBV4-1 and TRBJ2-1, with 10 bases aligning to TRBD2. The CDR3 has 21 amino acids. CDR1 is MGHRA, CDR2 YSYEKL, per germline. V lost 1 base and J lost 2; bases outside the gene matches: 17.